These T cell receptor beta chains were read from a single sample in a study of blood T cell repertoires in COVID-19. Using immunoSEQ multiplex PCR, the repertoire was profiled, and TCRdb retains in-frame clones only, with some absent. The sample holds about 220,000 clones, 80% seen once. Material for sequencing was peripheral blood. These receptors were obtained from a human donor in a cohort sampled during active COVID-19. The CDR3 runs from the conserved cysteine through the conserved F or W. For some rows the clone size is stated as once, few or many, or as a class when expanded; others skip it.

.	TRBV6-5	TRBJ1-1	CASSSAGMNTEAFF
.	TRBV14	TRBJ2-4	CASSQDRARIQYF
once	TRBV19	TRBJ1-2	CASSRRGPPNYGYTF
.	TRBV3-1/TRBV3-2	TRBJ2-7	CASSQESGLGSAEQYF
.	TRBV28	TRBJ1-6	CASSGTGGTYNSPLHF
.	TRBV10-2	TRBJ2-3	CASSEPSGSSTDTQYF
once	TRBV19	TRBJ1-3	CATTPGGSGNTIYF
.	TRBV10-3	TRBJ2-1	CAISVRGQGQQFF
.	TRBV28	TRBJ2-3	CASSLLHRAATQYF
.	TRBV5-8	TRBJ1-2	CASSGIGQGTHGYTF
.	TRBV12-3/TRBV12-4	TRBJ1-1	CASRSGGNTEAFF
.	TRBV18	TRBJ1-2	CASSPSDRGPSGYTF
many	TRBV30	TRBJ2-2	CAWSVGLATGELFF
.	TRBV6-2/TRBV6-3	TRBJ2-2	CASNPGVNTGELFF
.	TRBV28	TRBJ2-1	CASSSPDRRQGFF
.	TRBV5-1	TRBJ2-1	CASSRAGTGEQFF
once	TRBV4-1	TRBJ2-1	CASSRGLAGGSSYNEQFF
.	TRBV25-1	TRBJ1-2	CASSSETGAPTHTF
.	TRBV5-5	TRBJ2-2	CASSRLLNTGELFF
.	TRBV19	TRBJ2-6	CASSMTGSYSPSGANVLTF
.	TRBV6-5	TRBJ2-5	CASSSTGATHF
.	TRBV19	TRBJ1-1	CASSQLPRTENTEAFF
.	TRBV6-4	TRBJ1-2	CASRQELGGYTF
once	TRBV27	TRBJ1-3	CATVDRFLNTIYF
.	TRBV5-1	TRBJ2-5	CASSLAGHTRETQYF
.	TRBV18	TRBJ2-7	CASSLLTGVQYF
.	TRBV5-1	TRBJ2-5	CASSLRLAELVDQYF
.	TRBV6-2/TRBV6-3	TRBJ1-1	CASSYSRSRRGSGEAFF
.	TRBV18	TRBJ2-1	CASSRGTSAYNEQFF
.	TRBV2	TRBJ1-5	CASRGGGTYSNQPQHF
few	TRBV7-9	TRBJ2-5	CASSLGRGAEETQYF
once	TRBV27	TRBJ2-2	CASSFTGGVGGELFF
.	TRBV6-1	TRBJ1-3	CASSEGSGGAGNTIYF
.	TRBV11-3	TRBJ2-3	CASSPRGGPRGADTQYF
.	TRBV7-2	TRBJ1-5	CASSSRQGGQPQHF
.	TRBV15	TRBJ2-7	CATSRDRATYEQYF
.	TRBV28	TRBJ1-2	CATLSYFNYGYTF
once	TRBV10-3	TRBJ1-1	CATLVPGQGWAFF
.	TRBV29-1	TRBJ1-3	CSVVAAHGNTIYF
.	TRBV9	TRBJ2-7	CASSEHQGAQDEQYF
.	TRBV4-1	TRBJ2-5	CASSPYPTGGALGETQYF
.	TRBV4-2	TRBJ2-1	CASSQDTGGNEQFF
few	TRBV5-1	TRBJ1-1	CASSPLEVNTEAFF
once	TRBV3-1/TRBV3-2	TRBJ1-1	CASSPTPSSTGGTEAFF
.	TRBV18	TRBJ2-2	CASSPPSNTGELFF
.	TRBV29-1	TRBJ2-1	CSVAFGGSSYNEQFF
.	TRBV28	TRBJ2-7	CASSLGGGGYEQYF
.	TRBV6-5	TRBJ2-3	CASSSSGGATDTQYF
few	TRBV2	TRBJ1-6	CASKGDYNSPLHF
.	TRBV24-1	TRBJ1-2	CATRDRGITDGYTF
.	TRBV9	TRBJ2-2	CASSVNPETGELFF
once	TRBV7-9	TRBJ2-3	CASSPRGSTDTQYF
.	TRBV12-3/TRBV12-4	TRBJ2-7	CASSFHSVYEQYF
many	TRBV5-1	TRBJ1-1	CASSPHRDMNTEAFF
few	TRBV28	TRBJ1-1	CASSSSTGQRKGAFF
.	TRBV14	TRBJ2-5	CASSQEYRRDRLGETQYF
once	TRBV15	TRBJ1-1	CATSRARQFTEAFF